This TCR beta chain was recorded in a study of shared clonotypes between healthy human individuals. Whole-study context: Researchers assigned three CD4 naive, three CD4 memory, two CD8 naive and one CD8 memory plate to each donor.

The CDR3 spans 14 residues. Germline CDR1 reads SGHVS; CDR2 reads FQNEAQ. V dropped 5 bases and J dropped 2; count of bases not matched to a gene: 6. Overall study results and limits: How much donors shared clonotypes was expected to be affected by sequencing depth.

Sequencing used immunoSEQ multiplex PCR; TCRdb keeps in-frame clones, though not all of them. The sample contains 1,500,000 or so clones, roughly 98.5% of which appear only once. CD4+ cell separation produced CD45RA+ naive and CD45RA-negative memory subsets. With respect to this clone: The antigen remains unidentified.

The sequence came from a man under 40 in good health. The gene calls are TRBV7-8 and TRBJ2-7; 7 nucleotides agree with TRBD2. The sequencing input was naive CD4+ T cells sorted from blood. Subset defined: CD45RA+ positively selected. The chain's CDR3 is CASSPGLVPYEQYF. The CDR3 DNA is TGTGCCAGCAGCCCAGGACTAGTTCCCTACGAGCAGTACTTC.